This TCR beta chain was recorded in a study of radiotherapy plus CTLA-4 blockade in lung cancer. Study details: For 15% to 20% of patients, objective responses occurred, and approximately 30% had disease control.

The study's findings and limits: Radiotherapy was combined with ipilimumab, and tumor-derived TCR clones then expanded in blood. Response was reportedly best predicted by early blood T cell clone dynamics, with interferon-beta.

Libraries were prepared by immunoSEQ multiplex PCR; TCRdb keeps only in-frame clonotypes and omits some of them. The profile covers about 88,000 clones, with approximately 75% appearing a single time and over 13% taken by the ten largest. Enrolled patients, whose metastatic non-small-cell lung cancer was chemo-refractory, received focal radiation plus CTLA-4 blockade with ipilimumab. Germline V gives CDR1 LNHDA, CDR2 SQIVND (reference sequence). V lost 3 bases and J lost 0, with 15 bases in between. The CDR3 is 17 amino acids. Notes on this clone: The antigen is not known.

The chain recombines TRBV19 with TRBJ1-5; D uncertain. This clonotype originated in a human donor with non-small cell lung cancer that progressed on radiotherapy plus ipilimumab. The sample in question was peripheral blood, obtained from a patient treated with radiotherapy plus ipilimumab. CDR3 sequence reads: CASSMVSSTVSNQPQHF. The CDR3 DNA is TGTGCCAGTAGTATGGTCAGCTCCACCGTTAGCAATCAGCCCCAGCATTTT.